Listed below are T cell receptor beta chains from one sample, sequenced in a study of T-cell reconstitution after alpha-beta-depleted transplantation in children. TCRdb ran MiXCR on the PCR reads and lists one entry per CDR3 protein. Here the sample spans roughly 570,000 distinct CDR3 sequences, 27% being singletons. Material: PBMCs, obtained before TCRalphabeta/CD19-depleted stem cell transplant. Receptors originate from a boy less than two years old with Wiskott-Aldrich syndrome, due to receive a stem cell transplant. CDR3s include the opening cysteine and the closing phenylalanine or tryptophan. The D gene is left open where the match is weak. Size is stated for part of the rows, as once, few or many counts, or as a class when the clone is expanded.

J | V | size | D | CDR3 | DNA
TRBJ2-7 | TRBV18 | NA | NA | CASSPVRGAGGGEQYF | TGTGCCAGCTCACCAGTCCGCGGGGCAGGGGGAGGCGAGCAGTACTTC
TRBJ2-1 | TRBV7-2 | NA | TRBD2 | CASSGLAGGSGQFF | TGTGCCAGCAGCGGACTAGCGGGAGGGTCAGGGCAGTTCTTC
TRBJ2-5 | TRBV2 | NA | NA | CATKRGGAVWETQYF | TGTGCCACCAAAAGAGGTGGGGCAGTTTGGGAGACCCAGTACTTC
TRBJ2-7 | TRBV5-1 | few | TRBD2 | CASSDSGSHREQYF | TGCGCCAGCAGCGATAGCGGGAGTCACAGGGAGCAGTACTTC
TRBJ2-1 | TRBV29-1 | NA | TRBD1 | CSVNGQGASYNEQFF | TGCAGCGTTAATGGCCAGGGGGCTTCCTACAATGAGCAGTTCTTC
TRBJ2-5 | TRBV20-1 | few | NA | CSAIQAGETQYF | TGCAGTGCTATCCAAGCAGGGGAGACCCAGTACTTC
TRBJ2-2 | TRBV5-1 | NA | NA | CASSLDTPNTGELFF | TGCGCCAGCAGCCTAGACACACCGAACACCGGGGAGCTGTTTTTT
TRBJ2-2 | TRBV2 | few | NA | CASRWGSGGTGELFF | TGTGCCAGCAGGTGGGGTAGCGGAGGCACCGGGGAGCTGTTTTTT
TRBJ2-1 | TRBV20-1 | few | NA | CSVIYPDFLRRNEQFF | TGCAGTGTGATTTATCCGGACTTTCTGCGACGGAATGAGCAGTTCTTC
TRBJ2-1 | TRBV5-1 | NA | TRBD2 | CASSLVLAGGNNEQFF | TGCGCCAGCAGCTTGGTACTAGCGGGAGGGAACAATGAGCAGTTCTTC
TRBJ2-1 | TRBV6-5 | NA | NA | CASTRITGAHNEQFF | TGTGCCAGCACTAGGATCACGGGGGCTCACAATGAGCAGTTCTTC
TRBJ2-5 | TRBV5-4 | once | NA | CASSLPQRSETQYF | TGTGCCAGCAGCTTGCCCCAAAGGTCGGAGACCCAGTACTTC
TRBJ2-1 | TRBV2 | NA | TRBD2 | CASSGLAGGTRNNEQFF | TGTGCCAGCAGTGGCCTAGCGGGAGGGACTCGAAACAATGAGCAGTTCTTC
TRBJ1-1 | TRBV18 | NA | NA | CASSRPGGSLNTEAFF | TGTGCCAGCTCACGACCGGGTGGTTCCTTGAACACTGAAGCTTTCTTT
TRBJ2-2 | TRBV10-3 | few | TRBD1 | CAISRQGASNTGELFF | TGTGCCATCAGTCGACAGGGGGCCTCGAACACCGGGGAGCTGTTTTTT
TRBJ2-7 | TRBV5-1 | NA | TRBD2 | CASARTSGTTFYEQYF | TGCGCCAGCGCCCGGACTAGCGGGACCACATTCTACGAGCAGTACTTC